Listed below are T cell receptor beta chains from one sample, sequenced in a study of immune heterogeneity within non-small cell lung tumors. MiXCR, run by TCRdb on the multiplex PCR reads, gives a single entry per CDR3 protein. Here the sample spans 15,000 or so distinct CDR3 sequences, 25% to 35% being singletons. Sequenced input: lung tumor tissue. Receptor source: a man aged 40-49 years with non-small cell lung cancer. Both conserved end residues are part of each CDR3. A D gene is named only where the DNA matches it firmly. The size field is filled for only some rows; it gives once, few, many or a size class.

>.|TRBV7-8|TRBJ1-3|many
CASRKTRQTSGNTIYF
TGTGCCAGTAGAAAGACAAGACAGACCTCTGGAAACACCATATATTTT
>TRBD1|TRBV18|TRBJ1-2|few
CASSPGQGAGGYTF
TGTGCCAGCTCACCAGGACAGGGGGCTGGTGGCTACACCTTC
>.|TRBV20-1|TRBJ1-4|.
CIALHLVPGHRTKLFF
TGCATTGCTCTCCATCTTGTTCCGGGACACCGAACCAAACTGTTTTTT
>TRBD1|TRBV5-1|TRBJ1-2|many
CASSPGTAYGYTF
TGCGCCAGCAGCCCCGGGACAGCCTATGGCTACACCTTC
>.|TRBV19|TRBJ2-5|.
CASSPWGDGETQYF
TGTGCCAGTAGTCCCTGGGGCGACGGTGAGACCCAGTACTTC
>TRBD1|TRBV28|TRBJ1-6|medium-sized
CASTPRDRVYSPLHF
TGTGCCAGCACTCCTAGGGACAGGGTTTACTCACCCCTCCACTTT
>.|TRBV19|TRBJ2-7|many
CASSMFEGAGGRAYEQYF
TGTGCCAGTAGTATGTTCGAAGGGGCTGGCGGGCGAGCCTACGAGCAGTACTTC
>TRBD2|TRBV20-1|TRBJ2-7|few
CSAIPTSGSSYEQYF
TGCAGTGCTATCCCGACTAGCGGAAGCTCCTACGAGCAGTACTTC
>.|TRBV24-1|TRBJ1-5|many
CATSHNRTYSNQPQHF
TGTGCCACCAGTCATAACAGGACATATAGCAATCAGCCCCAGCATTTT
>TRBD1|TRBV19|TRBJ2-1|many
CASSIVGDRGLSEQFF
TGTGCCAGTAGTATAGTCGGGGACAGGGGGCTGAGTGAGCAGTTCTTC
>TRBD2|TRBV28|TRBJ2-3|.
CASRHSGANTDTQYF
TGTGCCAGCAGGCATAGCGGGGCGAACACAGATACGCAGTATTTT
>TRBD1|TRBV12-3/TRBV12-4|TRBJ1-2|large
CASSARDRGVYGYTF
TGTGCCAGCAGTGCCAGGGACAGGGGAGTCTATGGCTACACCTTC
>.|TRBV18|TRBJ2-7|medium-sized
CASSPRAGDDEQYF
TGTGCCAGCTCACCACGGGCAGGGGACGACGAGCAGTACTTC
>.|TRBV6-1|TRBJ2-4|few
CASSEVAEGAKNIQYF
TGTGCCAGCAGTGAAGTGGCAGAGGGAGCCAAAAACATTCAGTACTTC
>.|TRBV20-1|TRBJ2-7|.
CSSREYPGFEQYF
TGCAGTTCTAGAGAGTACCCAGGGTTCGAGCAGTACTTC
>.|TRBV4-2|TRBJ2-5|.
CASSQDNVGEETQYF
TGTGCCAGCAGCCAAGATAATGTTGGAGAAGAGACCCAGTACTTC
>TRBD1|TRBV6-1|TRBJ1-5|few
CASSVQGGLRNQPQHF
TGTGCCAGCAGTGTACAGGGGGGGCTTCGCAATCAGCCCCAGCATTTT
>.|TRBV14|TRBJ2-2|many
CASSLVTDTGELFF
TGTGCCAGCAGCCTAGTTACGGACACCGGGGAGCTGTTTTTT
>.|TRBV6-2/TRBV6-3|TRBJ2-7|medium-sized
CASSLIAKSEQYF
TGTGCCAGCAGTTTAATTGCAAAGAGTGAGCAGTACTTC
>TRBD2|TRBV24-1|TRBJ2-1|medium-sized
CATSDSSGRALVGEQFF
TGTGCCACCAGTGACTCTAGCGGGAGGGCCTTAGTGGGTGAGCAGTTCTTC
>.|TRBV6-1|TRBJ1-4|many
CASGQGYEKLFF
TGTGCCAGCGGGCAGGGGTATGAAAAACTGTTTTTT
>.|TRBV6-6|TRBJ2-6|.
CASSYSIGLYGANVLTF
TGTGCCAGCAGTTACTCGATTGGACTGTATGGGGCCAACGTCCTGACTTTC
>.|TRBV3-1|TRBJ2-5|.
CASSHRQAQETQYF
TGTGCCAGCAGCCACCGACAGGCCCAAGAGACCCAGTACTTC
>TRBD2|TRBV10-3|TRBJ2-7|many
CAISVGAGDEQYF
TGTGCCATCAGTGTTGGGGCGGGGGACGAGCAGTACTTC
>.|TRBV14|TRBJ1-2|.
CASSQVKEVHGHTF
TGTGCCAGCAGCCAAGTAAAGGAGGTACATGGCCACACCTTC
>TRBD1|TRBV20-1|TRBJ1-6|medium-sized
CSARLTDRGDSPLHF
TGCAGTGCTAGACTCACCGACAGGGGTGATTCACCCCTCCACTTT
>.|TRBV19|TRBJ1-6|.
CASRQQGTNNSPLHF
TGTGCCAGTAGACAACAGGGAACTAATAATTCACCCCTCCACTTT
>.|TRBV15|TRBJ1-1|few
CATSVGRNTEAFF
TGTGCCACCAGCGTCGGGCGGAACACTGAAGCTTTCTTT
>.|TRBV15|TRBJ2-7|many
CATSRDSSTLSYEQYF
TGTGCCACCAGCAGAGATTCTAGCACCCTCTCCTACGAGCAGTACTTC
>.|TRBV6-1|TRBJ1-1|.
CASSDWGCTEAFF
TGTGCCAGCAGTGATTGGGGCTGTACTGAAGCTTTCTTT
>TRBD1|TRBV2|TRBJ1-2|many
CASMITGGVGYTF
TGTGCCAGCATGATTACAGGGGGAGTAGGCTACACCTTC
>TRBD2|TRBV19|TRBJ2-1|many
CASSHPGLANNEQFF
TGTGCCAGTAGCCACCCGGGACTAGCGAACAATGAGCAGTTCTTC
>TRBD2|TRBV10-3|TRBJ2-3|many
CAISEPSGRALSATQYF
TGTGCCATCAGTGAGCCTAGCGGGAGGGCCTTATCCGCTACGCAGTATTTT
>TRBD2|TRBV2|TRBJ2-7|medium-sized
CASRPGTSSYEQYF
TGTGCCAGCAGACCCGGGACTAGTTCCTACGAGCAGTACTTC
>.|TRBV14|TRBJ1-2|.
CASSSFSGTAHTF
TGTGCCAGCAGCAGTTTCTCGGGGACGGCTCACACCTTC
>.|TRBV2|TRBJ2-7|medium-sized
CASRYDEQYF
TGTGCCAGCAGGTATGACGAGCAGTACTTC
>.|TRBV5-6|TRBJ2-3|few
CASSSGYSQYF
TGTGCCAGCAGCTCGGGGTACTCGCAGTATTTT
>.|TRBV6-2/TRBV6-3|TRBJ1-1|few
CASRPSGQIGEAFF
TGTGCCAGCAGACCTAGCGGACAGATCGGGGAAGCTTTCTTT
>.|TRBV5-8|TRBJ1-1|.
CASSLEGDMNTEAFF
TGTGCCAGCAGCTTGGAGGGAGACATGAACACTGAAGCTTTCTTT
>.|TRBV2|TRBJ1-2|medium-sized
CASRMDNYGYTF
TGTGCCAGCAGGATGGATAACTATGGCTACACCTTC
>TRBD1|TRBV25-1|TRBJ2-3|many
CASRGQGRTDTQYF
TGTGCCAGCAGGGGACAGGGGCGCACAGATACGCAGTATTTT
>.|TRBV7-9|TRBJ2-1|many
CASSPVWDEQFF
TGTGCCAGCAGCCCGGTTTGGGATGAGCAGTTCTTC
>TRBD2|TRBV11-2|TRBJ2-1|few
CASSLLPSGSDEQFF
TGTGCCAGCAGCTTACTTCCTAGCGGGAGTGATGAGCAGTTCTTC
>.|TRBV5-6|TRBJ2-3|.
CASSLGTEGVTQYF
TGTGCCAGCAGCTTGGGGACAGAGGGGGTTACGCAGTATTTT
>.|TRBV19|TRBJ1-5|medium-sized
CASSILMGAGDQPQHF
TGTGCCAGTAGTATCTTGATGGGGGCGGGCGATCAGCCCCAGCATTTT
>TRBD1|TRBV6-1|TRBJ2-7|medium-sized
CASSKQGYEQYF
TGTGCCAGCAGTAAACAGGGGTACGAGCAGTACTTC
>.|TRBV20-1|TRBJ2-7|medium-sized
CSARDQGRGYEQYF
TGCAGTGCTAGAGATCAGGGGAGGGGGTACGAGCAGTACTTC
>.|TRBV10-3|TRBJ1-2|.
CAISDVGQTNYGYTF
TGTGCCATCAGTGACGTCGGACAGACAAACTATGGCTACACCTTC
>TRBD1|TRBV24-1|TRBJ2-5|many
CATSDPGTVPETQYF
TGTGCCACCAGTGACCCAGGGACAGTTCCAGAGACCCAGTACTTC
>.|TRBV30|TRBJ2-5|.
CAWSEGTRPLGETRYF
TGTGCCTGGAGTGAGGGCACACGACCCCTGGGGGAGACCCGGTACTTC
>TRBD2|TRBV7-6|TRBJ2-5|few
CASSDTTTSGKETQYF
TGTGCCAGCAGCGACACCACGACTAGCGGGAAAGAGACCCAGTACTTC